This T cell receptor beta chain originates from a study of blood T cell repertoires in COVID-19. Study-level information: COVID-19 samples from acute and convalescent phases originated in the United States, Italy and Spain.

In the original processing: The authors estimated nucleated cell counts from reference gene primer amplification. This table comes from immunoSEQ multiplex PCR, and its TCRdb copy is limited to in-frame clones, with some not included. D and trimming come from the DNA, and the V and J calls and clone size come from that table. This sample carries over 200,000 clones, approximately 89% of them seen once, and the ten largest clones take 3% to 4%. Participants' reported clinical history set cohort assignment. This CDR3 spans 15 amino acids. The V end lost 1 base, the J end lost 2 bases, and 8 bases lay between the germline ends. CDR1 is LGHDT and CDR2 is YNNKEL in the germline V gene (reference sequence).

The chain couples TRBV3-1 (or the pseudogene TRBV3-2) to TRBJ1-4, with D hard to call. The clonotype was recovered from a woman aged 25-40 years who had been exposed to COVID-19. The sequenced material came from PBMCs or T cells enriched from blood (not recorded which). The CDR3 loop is CASSQATQTNEKLFF. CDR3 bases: TGTGCCAGCAGCCAAGCGACTCAGACTAATGAAAAACTGTTTTTT.